This T cell receptor (beta chain) came from a study of T cell repertoires in cytomegalovirus infection. Background on the study: Both recently identified HLA-C-restricted and well-studied HLA-B-restricted CMV epitopes were used in the study. From public TCR beta signatures came an indication of both CMV infection and matching HLA type.

The study, taken as a whole, reports: Using cumulative public TCR beta family frequency, the authors identified those who carried CMV together with the relevant HLA. It was HLA-C-restricted CMV-specific TCR beta clonotypes that dominated the response ex vivo.

TCRdb reprocessed the reads with MiXCR, giving one entry per CDR3 protein. The sample has approximately 730,000 distinct CDR3 sequences, about 33% seen once. The CDR3 is made up of 15 amino acids. The V and J ends lost 3 bases and 2 bases respectively, with 14 bases between them. Germline CDR1 and CDR2: SGHNT and YYREEE (reference sequence). In the case of this clonotype: Its specificity is not known.

This rearrangement joins TRBV5-4 to TRBJ2-5; tentatively, D is TRBD1 (6 bases). The receptor's source is a human donor in good health (CMV status not recorded). Some clones in this sample may be carry-over from other donors' samples. The specimen was cultured PBMCs, collected from culture after CMV antigen stimulation. The CDR3 region has the DNA TGTGCCAGCAGCTCAAGGAAAGGACAGCAAGAGACCCAGTACTTC. Residues: CASSSRKGQQETQYF.